One sample yielded the 2 T cell receptor beta chains listed below, sequenced in a study of tumor-infiltrating lymphocytes in primary liver carcinoma. Germline DNA was extracted too, while blood RNA derived from unsorted whole blood. cDNA specific to TCR beta was made from 500 ng of total RNA, with a constant-region primer employed for priming. Investigators got TCR beta libraries out of three nested multiplex PCR rounds, done with slightly modified ARM-PCR. The first two PCR rounds, roughly 9 cycles each, used TRBV1-TRBV30 forward primers and a C-beta reverse primer. In TCRdb, the multiplex PCR reads were re-called with MiXCR into one record per CDR3 protein. The sample lists 300,000 to 400,000 distinct CDR3 sequences, around three fifths occurring once. The material sequenced was peripheral blood. These receptors all stem from a man aged 35 to 55 with primary liver carcinoma and hepatitis B virus infection.

This clonotype has a count of ten or more. J is TRBJ2-1 and V is TRBV12-3 or TRBV12-4, with D hard to call. CDR3 length: 13 amino acids. Trimming left V 3 bases short and J 4 bases short, with 7 bases between. The CDR3 spells CASSFGRYNEQFF. Written as DNA, the CDR3 is TGTGCCAGCAGTTTCGGAAGATACAATGAGCAGTTCTTC.

This clonotype occurred a few times. The V and J genes are TRBV5-6 and TRBJ2-7; TRBD2 agrees at 13 bases. CDR1 is SGHDT and CDR2 is YYEEEE in the germline V gene. The length of the CDR3 is 15 residues. J was trimmed by 3 bases and V by 4 bases; bases with no gene match: 4. The CDR3 loop reads CASSIRTSGGYEQYF. The DNA of the CDR3 is TGTGCCAGCAGCATCCGGACTAGCGGGGGCTACGAGCAGTACTTC.